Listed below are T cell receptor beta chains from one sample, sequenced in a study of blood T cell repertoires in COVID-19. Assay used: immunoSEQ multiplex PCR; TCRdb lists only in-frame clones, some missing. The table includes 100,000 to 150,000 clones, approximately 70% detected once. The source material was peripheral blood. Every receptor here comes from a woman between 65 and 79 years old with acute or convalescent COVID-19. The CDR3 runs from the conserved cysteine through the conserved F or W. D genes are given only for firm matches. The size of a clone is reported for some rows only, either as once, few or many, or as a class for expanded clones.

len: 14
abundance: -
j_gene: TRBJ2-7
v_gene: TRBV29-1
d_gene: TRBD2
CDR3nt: TGCAGCGTTGCCCGACTAGCGGGATCCTACGAGCAGTACTTC
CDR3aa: CSVARLAGSYEQYF

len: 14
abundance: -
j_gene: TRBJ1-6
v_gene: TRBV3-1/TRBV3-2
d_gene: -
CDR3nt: TGTGCCAGCAGCCCCCGGGATCTCAATTCACCCCTCCACTTT
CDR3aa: CASSPRDLNSPLHF

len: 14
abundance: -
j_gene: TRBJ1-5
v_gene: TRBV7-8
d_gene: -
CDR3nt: TGTGCCAGCAGCTTAAGAGGGTTCAATCAGCCCCAGCATTTT
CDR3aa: CASSLRGFNQPQHF

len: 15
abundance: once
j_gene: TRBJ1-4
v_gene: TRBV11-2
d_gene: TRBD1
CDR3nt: TGTGCCAGCAGCCTTACGCAGGGGGCCAGGGAAAAACTGTTTTTT
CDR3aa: CASSLTQGAREKLFF

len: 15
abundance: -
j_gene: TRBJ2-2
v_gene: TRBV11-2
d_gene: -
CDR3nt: TGTGCCAGCAGCTTAGTCGTTTTGAGGACCGGGGAGCTGTTTTTT
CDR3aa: CASSLVVLRTGELFF

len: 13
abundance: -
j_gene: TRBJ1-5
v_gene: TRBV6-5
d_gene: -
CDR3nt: TGTGCCAGCCACCCGACGGGAATACAGCCCCAGCATTTT
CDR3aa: CASHPTGIQPQHF

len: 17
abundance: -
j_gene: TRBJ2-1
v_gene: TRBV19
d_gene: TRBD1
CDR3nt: TGTGCCAGTAGTATAGGACCGGGACAGGGGGGATACAATGAGCAGTTCTTC
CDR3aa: CASSIGPGQGGYNEQFF

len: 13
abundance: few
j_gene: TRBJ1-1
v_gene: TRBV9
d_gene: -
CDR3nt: TGTGCCAGCAGCGAGACGGGGAGGACTGAAGCTTTCTTT
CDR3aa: CASSETGRTEAFF

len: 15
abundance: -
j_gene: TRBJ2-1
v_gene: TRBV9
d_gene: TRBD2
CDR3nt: TGTGCCAGCAGCGAGGGACTAGCGGGAGTCGATGAGCAGTTCTTC
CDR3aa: CASSEGLAGVDEQFF

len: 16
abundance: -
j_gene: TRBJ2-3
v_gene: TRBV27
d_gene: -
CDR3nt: TGTGCCAGCAGTTTATCAGCTAGCCTCCTTGAGGATACGCAGTATTTT
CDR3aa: CASSLSASLLEDTQYF

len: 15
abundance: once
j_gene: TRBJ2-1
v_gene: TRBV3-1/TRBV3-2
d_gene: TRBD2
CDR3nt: TGTGCCAGCAGCCAAGGCGGGGGAGGTTGGAATGAGCAGTTCTTC
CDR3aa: CASSQGGGGWNEQFF

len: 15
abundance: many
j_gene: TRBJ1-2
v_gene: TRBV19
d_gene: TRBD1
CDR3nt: TGTGCCAGTAGTATAAGGGGACAGAAAAACTATGGCTACACCTTC
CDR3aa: CASSIRGQKNYGYTF

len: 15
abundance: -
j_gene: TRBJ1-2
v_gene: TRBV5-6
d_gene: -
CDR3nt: TGTGCCAGCAGCCCGGAAGTGCTGGGGCACTATGGCTACACCTTC
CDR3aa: CASSPEVLGHYGYTF

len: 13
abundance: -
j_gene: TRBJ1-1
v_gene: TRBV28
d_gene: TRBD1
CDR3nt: TGTGCCAGCGGCCGCAGGGGGTCGACTGAAGCTTTCTTT
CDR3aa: CASGRRGSTEAFF

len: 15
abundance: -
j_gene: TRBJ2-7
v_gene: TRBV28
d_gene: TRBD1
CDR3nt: TGTGCCAGCAGGACCTCTTCCGGGACAGCCTACGAGCAGTACTTC
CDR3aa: CASRTSSGTAYEQYF

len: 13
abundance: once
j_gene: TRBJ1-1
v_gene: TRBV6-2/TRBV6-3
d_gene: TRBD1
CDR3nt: TGTGCCAGCAGTTGGACAGGGGTCGCTGAAGCTTTCTTT
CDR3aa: CASSWTGVAEAFF

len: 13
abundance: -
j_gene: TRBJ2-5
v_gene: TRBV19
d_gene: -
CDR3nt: TGTGCCAGTAGTTGGCAGGGTCAAGAGACCCAGTACTTC
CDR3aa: CASSWQGQETQYF

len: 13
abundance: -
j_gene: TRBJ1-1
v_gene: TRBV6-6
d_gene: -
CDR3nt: TGTGCCAGCAATGGGGAGGGGCGCACTGAAGCTTTCTTT
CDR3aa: CASNGEGRTEAFF

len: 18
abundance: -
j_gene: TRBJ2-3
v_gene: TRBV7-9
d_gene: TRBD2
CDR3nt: TGTGCCAGCAGCTTATCGGCGACTAGCGGAACTAGCACAGATACGCAGTATTTT
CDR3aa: CASSLSATSGTSTDTQYF

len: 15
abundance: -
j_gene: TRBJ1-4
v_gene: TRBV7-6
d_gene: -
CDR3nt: TGTGCCAGCAGCTTAAGGGACGGGGGTTGGGAAAAACTGTTTTTT
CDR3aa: CASSLRDGGWEKLFF

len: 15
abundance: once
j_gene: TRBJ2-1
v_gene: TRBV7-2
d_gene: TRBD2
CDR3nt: TGTGCCAGCAGTACTAGCGCCAGCTCCTACAATGAGCAGTTCTTC
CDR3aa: CASSTSASSYNEQFF

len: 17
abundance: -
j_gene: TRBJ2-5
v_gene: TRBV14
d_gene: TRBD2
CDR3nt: TGTGCCAGCAGCCAAGCGCTTAGCGGGGGGGCACGGGAGACCCAGTACTTC
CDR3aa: CASSQALSGGARETQYF

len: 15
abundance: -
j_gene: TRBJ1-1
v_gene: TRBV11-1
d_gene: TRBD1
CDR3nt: TGTGCCAGCAGCCTAAGACAGGGTTTGAGCACTGAAGCTTTCTTT
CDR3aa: CASSLRQGLSTEAFF

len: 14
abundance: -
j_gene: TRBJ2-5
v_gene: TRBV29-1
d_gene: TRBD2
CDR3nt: TGCAGCGTCGCCTTAGCGGGAGCGGGAGAGACCCAGTACTTC
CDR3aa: CSVALAGAGETQYF

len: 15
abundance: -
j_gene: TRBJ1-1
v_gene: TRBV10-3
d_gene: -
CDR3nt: TGTGCCATCAGTGGGCGGGGGTCAGCGAACACTGAAGCTTTCTTT
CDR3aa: CAISGRGSANTEAFF

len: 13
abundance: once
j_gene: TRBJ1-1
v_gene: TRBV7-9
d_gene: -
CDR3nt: TGTGCCAGCAGCCAGACTTGGAACACTGAAGCTTTCTTT
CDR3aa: CASSQTWNTEAFF

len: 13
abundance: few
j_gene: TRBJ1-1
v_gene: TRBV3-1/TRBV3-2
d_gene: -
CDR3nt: TGTGCCAGCAGCCGGCAGTTGAACACTGAAGCTTTCTTT
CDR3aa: CASSRQLNTEAFF

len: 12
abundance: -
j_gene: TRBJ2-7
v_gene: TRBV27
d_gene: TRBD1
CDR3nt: TGTGCCAGCAGCGACAGGGTACACGAGCAGTACTTC
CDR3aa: CASSDRVHEQYF

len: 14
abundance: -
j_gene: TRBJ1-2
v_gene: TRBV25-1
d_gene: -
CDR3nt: TGTGCCAGCAGTGACACGGACAGCGTGTATGGCTACACCTTC
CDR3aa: CASSDTDSVYGYTF

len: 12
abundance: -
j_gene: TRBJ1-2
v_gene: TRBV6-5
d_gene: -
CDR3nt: TGTGCCAGCAGCCGAACATACGATGGCTACACCTTC
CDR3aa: CASSRTYDGYTF

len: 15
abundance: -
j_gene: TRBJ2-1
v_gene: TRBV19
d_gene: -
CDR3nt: TGTGCCAGTAGTATATCGGTTAGCTCAGTCTATGAGCAGTTCTTC
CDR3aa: CASSISVSSVYEQFF

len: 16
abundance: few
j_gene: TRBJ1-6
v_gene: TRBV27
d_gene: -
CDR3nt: TGTGCCAGCAGTTTATCGGCAGGGGCTTTCAATTCACCCCTCCACTTT
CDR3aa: CASSLSAGAFNSPLHF

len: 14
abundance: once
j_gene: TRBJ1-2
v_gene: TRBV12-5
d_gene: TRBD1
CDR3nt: TGTGCTAGTGGTCCGGGACAGGGGGCTGGGGGCTACACCTTC
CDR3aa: CASGPGQGAGGYTF

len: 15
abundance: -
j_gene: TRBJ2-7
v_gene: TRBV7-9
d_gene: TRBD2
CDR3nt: TGTGCCAGCAGCGGACGACTAGCGGGAGGGTACGAGCAGTACTTC
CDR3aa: CASSGRLAGGYEQYF

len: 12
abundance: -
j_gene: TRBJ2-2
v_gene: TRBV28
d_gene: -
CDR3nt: TGTGCCAGCAGTCTACCCACCGGGGAGCTGTTTTTT
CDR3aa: CASSLPTGELFF

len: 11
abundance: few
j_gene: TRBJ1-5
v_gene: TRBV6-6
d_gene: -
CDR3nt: TGTGCCAGCAGTTATGACAGGCCCCAGCATTTT
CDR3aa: CASSYDRPQHF

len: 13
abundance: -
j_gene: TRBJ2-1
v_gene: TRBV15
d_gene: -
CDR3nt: TGTGCCACCAGCAGAGACAGGGACAATGAGCAGTTCTTC
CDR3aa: CATSRDRDNEQFF

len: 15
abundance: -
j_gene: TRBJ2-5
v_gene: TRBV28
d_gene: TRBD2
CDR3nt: TGTGCCAGCTGCCCGGGACTAGCGGGAAAAGAGACCCAGTACTTC
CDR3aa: CASCPGLAGKETQYF

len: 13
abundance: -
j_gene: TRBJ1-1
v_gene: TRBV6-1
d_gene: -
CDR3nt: TGTGCCAGCAGTGAATCGGTGTACACTGAAGCTTTCTTT
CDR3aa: CASSESVYTEAFF

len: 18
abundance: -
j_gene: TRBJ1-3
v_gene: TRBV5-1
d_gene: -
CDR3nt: TGCGCCAGCACCCCGACAAGGGGCCAACCAATCTCTGGAAACACCATATATTTT
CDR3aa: CASTPTRGQPISGNTIYF

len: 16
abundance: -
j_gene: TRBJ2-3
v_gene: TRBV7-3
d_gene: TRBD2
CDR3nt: TGTGCCAGCAGTAGGACTAGCGGTACTAGCACAGATACGCAGTATTTT
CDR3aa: CASSRTSGTSTDTQYF

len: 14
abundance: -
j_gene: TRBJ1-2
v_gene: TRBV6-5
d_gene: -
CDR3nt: TGTGCCAGCAGTTACTGGCAGGGTCCGGACGGCTACACCTTC
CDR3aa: CASSYWQGPDGYTF

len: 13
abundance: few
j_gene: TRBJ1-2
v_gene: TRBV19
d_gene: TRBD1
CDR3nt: TGTGCCAGTAGTCCAAACAGGGGGCGAGGCTACACCTTC
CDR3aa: CASSPNRGRGYTF

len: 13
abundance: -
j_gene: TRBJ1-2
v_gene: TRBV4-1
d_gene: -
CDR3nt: TGCGCCAGCAGCGATGAGGGTAACTATGGCTACACCTTC
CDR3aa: CASSDEGNYGYTF

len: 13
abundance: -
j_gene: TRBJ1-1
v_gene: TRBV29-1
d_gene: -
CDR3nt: TGCAGCGTAAAAACGGGGGTTGGAGCTGAAGCTTTCTTT
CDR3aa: CSVKTGVGAEAFF

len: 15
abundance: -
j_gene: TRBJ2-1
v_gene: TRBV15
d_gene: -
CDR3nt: TGTGCCACCAGCAGAGATAGGCTTCCGGGGAATGAGCAGTTCTTC
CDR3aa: CATSRDRLPGNEQFF

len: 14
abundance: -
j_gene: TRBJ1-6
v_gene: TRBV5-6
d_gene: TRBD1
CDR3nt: TGTGCCAGCAGCCGGGACAGGGTATCCTCACCCCTCCACTTT
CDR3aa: CASSRDRVSSPLHF

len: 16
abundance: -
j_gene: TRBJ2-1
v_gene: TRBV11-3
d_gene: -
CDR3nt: TGTGCCAGCAGCGCCGCAGGGTTTGTACCGTACAATGAGCAGTTCTTC
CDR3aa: CASSAAGFVPYNEQFF

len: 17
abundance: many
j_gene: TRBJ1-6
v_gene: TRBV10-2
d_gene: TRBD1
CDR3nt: TGCGCCAGCAGTGAGTCCTCCGGGACAGGGAATAATTCACCCCTCCACTTT
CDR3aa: CASSESSGTGNNSPLHF

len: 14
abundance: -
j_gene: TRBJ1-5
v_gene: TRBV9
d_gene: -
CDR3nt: TGTGCCAGCAGCGCGGGGGTCAGCAATCAGCCCCAGCATTTT
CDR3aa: CASSAGVSNQPQHF

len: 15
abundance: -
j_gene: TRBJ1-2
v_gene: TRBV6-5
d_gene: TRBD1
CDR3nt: TGTGCCAGCAGCCTCGGACAGGGCCGGGGCTATGGCTACACCTTC
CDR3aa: CASSLGQGRGYGYTF

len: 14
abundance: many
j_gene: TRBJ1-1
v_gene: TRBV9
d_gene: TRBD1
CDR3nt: TGTGCCAGCAGCCCCCAGGGGGGTCAAGCTGAAGCTTTCTTT
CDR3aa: CASSPQGGQAEAFF

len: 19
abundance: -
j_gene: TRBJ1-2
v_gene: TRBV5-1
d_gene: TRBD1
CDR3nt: TGCGCCAGCAACTTACCACCGGGACAGGAGATTCCCCTTGGGAAGGGCTACACCTTC
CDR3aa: CASNLPPGQEIPLGKGYTF

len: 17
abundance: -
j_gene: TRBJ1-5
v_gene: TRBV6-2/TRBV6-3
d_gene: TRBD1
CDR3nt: TGTGCCAGCAGCTTGGACAGGAGGGTTGGTGGCAATCAGCCCCAGCATTTT
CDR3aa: CASSLDRRVGGNQPQHF